The entry below describes one TCR beta chain. Original processing methods: Filtering differed since immunoSEQ provided only junctions, with no quality scores. Sequencing was performed with immunoSEQ multiplex PCR; in TCRdb, only in-frame clones are kept and a portion is missing. Clone size and the V and J calls come from that table; the DNA yielded D and trimming. The profile shows about 2.4 million clones, more than 80% of them singletons. This sample was taken from a study of shared clonotypes between healthy human individuals. CDR3 length: 16 amino acids. In germline, CDR1 is LNHDA, CDR2 SQIVND (reference sequence). V shed 5 bases and J 2 bases; nucleotides not matched to a gene: 9.

This TCR derives from a man aged 18 to 29 in good health. The chain recombines TRBV19 with TRBJ2-3; 8 nucleotides match TRBD2. The sample was naive CD4+ T cells sorted from blood. Subset: CD45RA+ positively selected. The CDR3 DNA sequence: TGTGCCAGTAGTTTCCGGACTAGCTTCCCCACAGATACGCAGTATTTT. Encoded protein: CASSFRTSFPTDTQYF. Drawing the rest from reference TRBV19 and TRBJ2-3, the complete variable domain is DGGITQSPKYLFRKEGQNVTLSCEQNLNHDAMYWYRQDPGQGLRLIYYSQIVNDFQKGDIAEGYSVSREKKESFPLTVTSAQKNPTAFYLCASSFRTSFPTDTQYFGPGTRLTVL.